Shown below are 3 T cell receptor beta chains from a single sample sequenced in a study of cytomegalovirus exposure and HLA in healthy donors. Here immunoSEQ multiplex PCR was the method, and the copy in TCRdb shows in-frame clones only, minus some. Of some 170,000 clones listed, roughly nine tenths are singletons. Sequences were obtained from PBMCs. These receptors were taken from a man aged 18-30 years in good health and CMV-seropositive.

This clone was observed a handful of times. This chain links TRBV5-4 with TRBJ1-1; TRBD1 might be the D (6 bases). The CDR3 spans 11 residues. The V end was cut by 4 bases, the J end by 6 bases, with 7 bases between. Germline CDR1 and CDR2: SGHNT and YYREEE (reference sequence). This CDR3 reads CASSRQAEAFF. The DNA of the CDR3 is TGTGCCAGCAGCAGACAGGCTGAAGCTTTCTTT.

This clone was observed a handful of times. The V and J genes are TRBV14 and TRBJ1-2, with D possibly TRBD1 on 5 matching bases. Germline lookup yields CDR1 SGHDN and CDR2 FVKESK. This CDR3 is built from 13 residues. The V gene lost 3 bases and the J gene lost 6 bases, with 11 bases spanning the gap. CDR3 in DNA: TGTGCCAGCAGCCAGCGGGACTTTGATGGCTACACCTTC. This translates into CASSQRDFDGYTF.

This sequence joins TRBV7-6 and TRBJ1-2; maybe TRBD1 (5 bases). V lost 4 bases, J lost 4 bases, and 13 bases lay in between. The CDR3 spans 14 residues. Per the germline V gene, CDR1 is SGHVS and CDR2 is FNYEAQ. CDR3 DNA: TGTGCCAGCAGCTCACAACCAGGGATCTATGGCTACACCTTC. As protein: CASSSQPGIYGYTF.